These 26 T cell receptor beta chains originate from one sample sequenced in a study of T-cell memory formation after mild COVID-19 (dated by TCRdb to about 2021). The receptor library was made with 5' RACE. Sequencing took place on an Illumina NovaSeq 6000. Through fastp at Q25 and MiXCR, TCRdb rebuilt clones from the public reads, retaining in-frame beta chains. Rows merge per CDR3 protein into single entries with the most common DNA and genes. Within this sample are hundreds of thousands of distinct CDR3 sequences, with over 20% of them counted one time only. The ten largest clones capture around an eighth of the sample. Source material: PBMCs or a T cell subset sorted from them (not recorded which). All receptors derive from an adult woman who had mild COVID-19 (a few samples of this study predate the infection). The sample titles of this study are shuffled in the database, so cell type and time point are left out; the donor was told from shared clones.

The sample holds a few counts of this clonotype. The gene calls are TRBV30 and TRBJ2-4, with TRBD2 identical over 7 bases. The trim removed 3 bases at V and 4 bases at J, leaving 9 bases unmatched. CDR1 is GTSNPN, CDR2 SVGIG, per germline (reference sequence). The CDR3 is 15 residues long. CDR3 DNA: TGTGCCTGGAGGCCGGCAAGCGGGGAAAAAAACATTCAGTACTTC. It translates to CAWRPASGEKNIQYF.

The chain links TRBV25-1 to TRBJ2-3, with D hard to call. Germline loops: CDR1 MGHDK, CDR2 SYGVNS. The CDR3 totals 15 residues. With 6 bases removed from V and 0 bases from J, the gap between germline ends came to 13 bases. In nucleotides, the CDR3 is TGTGCCAGCAGCCTCAATTGGGCTAGCACAGATACGCAGTATTTT. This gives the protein CASSLNWASTDTQYF.

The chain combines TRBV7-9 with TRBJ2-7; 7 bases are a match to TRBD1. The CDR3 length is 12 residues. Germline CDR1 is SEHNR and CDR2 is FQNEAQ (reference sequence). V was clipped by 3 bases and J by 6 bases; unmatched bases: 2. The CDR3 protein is CASSLTGIEQYF. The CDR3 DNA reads TGTGCCAGCAGCTTGACAGGGATCGAGCAGTACTTC.

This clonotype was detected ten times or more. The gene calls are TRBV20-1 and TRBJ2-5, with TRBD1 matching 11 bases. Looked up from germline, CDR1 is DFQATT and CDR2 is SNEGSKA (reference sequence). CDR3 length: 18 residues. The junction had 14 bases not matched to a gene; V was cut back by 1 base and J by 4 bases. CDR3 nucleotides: TGCAGTGCTAGAGCGCGTTTGACTCGGACAGGGGGCACAGAGACCCAGTACTTC. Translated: CSARARLTRTGGTETQYF.

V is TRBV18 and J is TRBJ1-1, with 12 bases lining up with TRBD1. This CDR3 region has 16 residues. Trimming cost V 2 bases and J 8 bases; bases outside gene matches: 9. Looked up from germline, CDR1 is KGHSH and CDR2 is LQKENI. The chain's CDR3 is CASSPYKGQGALEAFF. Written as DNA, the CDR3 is TGTGCCAGCTCACCATATAAGGGACAGGGGGCTTTAGAAGCTTTCTTT.

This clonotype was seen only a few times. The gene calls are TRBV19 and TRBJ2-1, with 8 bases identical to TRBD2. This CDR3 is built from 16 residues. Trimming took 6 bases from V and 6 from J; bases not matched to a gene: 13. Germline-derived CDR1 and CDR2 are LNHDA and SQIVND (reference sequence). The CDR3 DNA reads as TGTGCCAGTAGCCAGTTGGGGCTAGCGGGTTTCAATGAGCAGTTCTTC. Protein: CASSQLGLAGFNEQFF.

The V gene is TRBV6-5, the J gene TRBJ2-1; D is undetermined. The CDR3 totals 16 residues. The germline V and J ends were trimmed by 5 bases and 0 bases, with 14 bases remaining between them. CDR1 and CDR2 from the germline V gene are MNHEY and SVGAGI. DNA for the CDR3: TGTGCCAGCAGTCAACAAGCCGTTCGCTCCTACAATGAGCAGTTCTTC. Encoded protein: CASSQQAVRSYNEQFF.

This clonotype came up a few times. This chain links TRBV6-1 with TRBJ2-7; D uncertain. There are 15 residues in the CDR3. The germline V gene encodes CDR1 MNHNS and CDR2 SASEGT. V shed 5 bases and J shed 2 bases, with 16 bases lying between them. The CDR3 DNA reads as TGTGCCAGCAGTCCCCGAGGTGCAGGCGCCTACGAGCAGTACTTC. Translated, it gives CASSPRGAGAYEQYF.

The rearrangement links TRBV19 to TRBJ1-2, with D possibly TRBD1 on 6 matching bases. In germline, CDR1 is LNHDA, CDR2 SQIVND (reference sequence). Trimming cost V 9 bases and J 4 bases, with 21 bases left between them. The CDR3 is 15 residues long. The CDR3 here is CASNQQGMVAYGYTF. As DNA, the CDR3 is TGTGCCAGCAACCAACAGGGAATGGTGGCCTATGGCTACACCTTC.

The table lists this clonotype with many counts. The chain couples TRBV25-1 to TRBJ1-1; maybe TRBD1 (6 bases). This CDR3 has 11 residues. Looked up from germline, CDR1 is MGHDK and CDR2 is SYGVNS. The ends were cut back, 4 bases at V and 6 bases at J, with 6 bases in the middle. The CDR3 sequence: CASSAGAEAFF. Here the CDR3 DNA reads TGTGCCAGCAGTGCAGGGGCTGAAGCTTTCTTT.

The CDR3 DNA sequence: TGTGCCAGCAGTCGTACCTTGGGACAGGGGGCCGGGAATGAGCAGTTCTTC. Translated, it gives CASSRTLGQGAGNEQFF. This sequence joins TRBV12-3 or TRBV12-4 and TRBJ2-1; 12 bases line up with TRBD1. With 5 bases clipped from V and 7 bases from J, the junction kept 12 bases outside the gene matches. The length of the CDR3 is 17 residues.

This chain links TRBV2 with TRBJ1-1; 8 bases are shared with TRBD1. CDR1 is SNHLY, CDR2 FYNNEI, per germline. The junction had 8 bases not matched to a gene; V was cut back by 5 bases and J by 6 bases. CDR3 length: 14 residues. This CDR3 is CASSPGTGLPEAFF. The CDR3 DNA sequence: TGTGCCAGCAGTCCCGGGACAGGCTTACCTGAAGCTTTCTTT.

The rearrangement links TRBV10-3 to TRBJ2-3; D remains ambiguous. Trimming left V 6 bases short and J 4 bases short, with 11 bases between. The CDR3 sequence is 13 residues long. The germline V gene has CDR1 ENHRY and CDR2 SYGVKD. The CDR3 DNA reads TGTGCCATCAGGTCTTTGGAAGCAGATACGCAGTATTTT. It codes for CAIRSLEADTQYF.

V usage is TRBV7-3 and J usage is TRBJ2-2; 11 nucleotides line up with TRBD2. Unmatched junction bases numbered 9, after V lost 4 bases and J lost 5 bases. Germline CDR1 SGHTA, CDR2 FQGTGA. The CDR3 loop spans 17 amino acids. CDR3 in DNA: TGTGCCAGCAGCTATCCTACTAGCGGGGGCGGGACCGGGGAGCTGTTTTTT. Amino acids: CASSYPTSGGGTGELFF.

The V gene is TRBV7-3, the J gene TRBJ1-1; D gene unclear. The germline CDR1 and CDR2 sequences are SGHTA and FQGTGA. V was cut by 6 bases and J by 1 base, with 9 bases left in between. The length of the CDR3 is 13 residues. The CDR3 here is CASSVGPNTEAFF. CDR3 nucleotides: TGTGCCAGCAGTGTGGGTCCGAACACTGAAGCTTTCTTT.

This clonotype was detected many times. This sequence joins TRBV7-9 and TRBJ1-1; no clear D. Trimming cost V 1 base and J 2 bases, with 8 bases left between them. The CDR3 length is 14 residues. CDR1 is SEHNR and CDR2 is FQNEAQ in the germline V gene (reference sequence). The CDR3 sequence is CASSLDNSNTEAFF. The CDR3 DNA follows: TGTGCCAGCAGCTTAGATAACAGTAACACTGAAGCTTTCTTT.

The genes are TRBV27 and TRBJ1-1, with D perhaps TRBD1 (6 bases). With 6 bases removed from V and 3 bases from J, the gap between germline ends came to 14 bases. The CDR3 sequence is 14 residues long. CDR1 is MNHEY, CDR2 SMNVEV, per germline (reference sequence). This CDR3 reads CASSLQGSDTEAFF. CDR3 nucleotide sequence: TGTGCCAGCAGCCTACAGGGATCGGACACTGAAGCTTTCTTT.

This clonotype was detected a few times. This chain's CDR3 is CASSLVGTTNTEAFF. The CDR3 DNA reads as TGCGCCAGCAGCTTGGTGGGTACTACGAACACTGAAGCTTTCTTT. V usage is TRBV5-1 and J usage is TRBJ1-1; D unclear. The V gene's germline CDR1 is SGHRS and CDR2 YFSETQ. V lost 0 bases to trimming and J lost 1 base, with 10 bases between them. The CDR3 has 15 residues.

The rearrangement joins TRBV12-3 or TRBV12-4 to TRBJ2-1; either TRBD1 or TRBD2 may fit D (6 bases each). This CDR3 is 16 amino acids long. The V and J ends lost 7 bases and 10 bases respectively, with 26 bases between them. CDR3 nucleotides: TGTGCCAGCACCCCTTGGGGGGCTAACCCCCTCGGGGAGCAGTTCTTC. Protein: CASTPWGANPLGEQFF.

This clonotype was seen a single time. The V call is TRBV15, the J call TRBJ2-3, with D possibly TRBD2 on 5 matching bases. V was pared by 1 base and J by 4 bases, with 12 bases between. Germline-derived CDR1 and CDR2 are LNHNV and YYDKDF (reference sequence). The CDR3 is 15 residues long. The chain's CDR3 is CATSRGVNGADTQYF. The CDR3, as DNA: TGTGCCACCAGCAGAGGGGTGAACGGGGCAGATACGCAGTATTTT.

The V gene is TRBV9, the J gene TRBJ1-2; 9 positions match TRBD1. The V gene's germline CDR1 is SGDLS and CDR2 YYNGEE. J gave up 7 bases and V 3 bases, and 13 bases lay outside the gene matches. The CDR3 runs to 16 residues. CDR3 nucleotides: TGTGCCAGCAGCGCCCACCGCCGACAGGGGGTTTTTGGCTACACCTTC. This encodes CASSAHRRQGVFGYTF.

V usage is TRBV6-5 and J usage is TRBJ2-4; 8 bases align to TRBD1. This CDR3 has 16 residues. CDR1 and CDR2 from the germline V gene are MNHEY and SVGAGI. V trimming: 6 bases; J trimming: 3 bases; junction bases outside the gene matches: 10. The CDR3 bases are TGTGCCAGCAGCCCCGGACAGGGTTTGGTCAAAAACATTCAGTACTTC. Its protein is CASSPGQGLVKNIQYF.

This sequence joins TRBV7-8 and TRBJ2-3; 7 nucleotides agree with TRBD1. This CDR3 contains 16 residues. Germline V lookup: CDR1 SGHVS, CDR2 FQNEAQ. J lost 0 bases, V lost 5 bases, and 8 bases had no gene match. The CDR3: CASSLGTAISTDTQYF. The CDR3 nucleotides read TGTGCCAGCAGCCTAGGGACAGCGATTAGCACAGATACGCAGTATTTT.

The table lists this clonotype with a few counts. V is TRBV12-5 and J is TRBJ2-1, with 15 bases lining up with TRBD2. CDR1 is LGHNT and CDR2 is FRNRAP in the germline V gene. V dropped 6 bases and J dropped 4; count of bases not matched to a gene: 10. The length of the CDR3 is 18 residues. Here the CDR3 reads CASGRAGLAGGIYNEQFF. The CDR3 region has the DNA TGTGCTAGTGGCCGTGCGGGACTAGCGGGAGGTATATACAATGAGCAGTTCTTC.

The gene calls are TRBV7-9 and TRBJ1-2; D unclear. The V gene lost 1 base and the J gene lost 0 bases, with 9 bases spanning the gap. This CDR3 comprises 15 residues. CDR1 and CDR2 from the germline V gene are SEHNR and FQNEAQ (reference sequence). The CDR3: CASSLGRVSNYGYTF. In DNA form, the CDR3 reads TGTGCCAGCAGCTTAGGAAGGGTCTCTAACTATGGCTACACCTTC. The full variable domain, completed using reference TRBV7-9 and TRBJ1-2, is DTGVSQNPRHKITKRGQNVTFRCDPISEHNRLYWYRQTLGQGPEFLTYFQNEAQLEKSRLLSDRFSAERPKGSFSTLEIQRTEQGDSAMYLCASSLGRVSNYGYTFGSGTRLTVV.

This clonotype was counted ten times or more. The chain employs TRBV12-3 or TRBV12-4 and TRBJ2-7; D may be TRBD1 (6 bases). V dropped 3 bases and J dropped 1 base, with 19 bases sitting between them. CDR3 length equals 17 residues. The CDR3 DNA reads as TGTGCCAGCAGTTTGGATAGCCGGGACACGCCTTCCTACGAGCAGTACTTC. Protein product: CASSLDSRDTPSYEQYF.